The rows below give T cell receptor beta chains drawn from one sample of a study of Ad26.COV2.S vaccination and SARS-CoV-2 variants. Clones were read by immunoSEQ multiplex PCR, and TCRdb kept only the in-frame ones, dropping some. This table holds hundreds of thousands of clones, 90% found once. The material sequenced was peripheral blood, taken in a trial of Ad26.COV2.S vaccine versus placebo. All receptors derive from a person between 18 and 60 years old who received the Ad26.COV2.S COVID-19 vaccine or a placebo. Both conserved end residues are part of each CDR3. A D gene is named only where the DNA matches it firmly. Only part of the rows carry a size: once, few, many, or a class if the clone is expanded.

clone_size d_call j_call v_call cdr3_aa cdr3_nt
once - TRBJ1-1 TRBV30 CAWSVRMSGWGTEAFF TGTGCCTGGAGTGTACGTATGAGTGGTTGGGGCACTGAAGCTTTCTTT
- - TRBJ2-5 TRBV7-9 CASSFETVKTQYF TGTGCCAGCAGCTTCGAAACAGTAAAGACCCAGTACTTC
- TRBD1 TRBJ1-3 TRBV3-1/TRBV3-2 CASSQETGQGNTIYF TGTGCCAGCAGCCAAGAGACAGGGCAAGGAAACACCATATATTTT
- - TRBJ1-5 TRBV30 CAWSPDGSKQPQHF TGTGCCTGGTCCCCGGACGGCTCCAAGCAGCCCCAGCATTTT
- - TRBJ1-3 TRBV30 CAWGTDSGNTIYF TGTGCCTGGGGGACGGACTCTGGAAACACCATATATTTT
- TRBD1 TRBJ1-1 TRBV28 CASSLLKGQGTEAFF TGTGCCAGCAGTTTGCTCAAGGGACAGGGCACTGAAGCTTTCTTT
- - TRBJ1-5 TRBV6-5 CASEDRNNQPQHF TGTGCCAGCGAAGACAGGAACAATCAGCCCCAGCATTTT
- - TRBJ2-7 TRBV7-9 CASSEAGTVYEQYF TGTGCCAGCAGCGAAGCAGGGACCGTCTACGAGCAGTACTTC
- TRBD1 TRBJ2-7 TRBV6-6 CASRYQTGPSYEQYF TGTGCCAGCAGATACCAGACAGGGCCCTCCTACGAGCAGTACTTC
- - TRBJ2-6 TRBV27 CASSLLTAGANVLTF TGTGCCAGCAGTTTATTAACGGCTGGGGCCAACGTCCTGACTTTC
- TRBD2 TRBJ2-7 TRBV7-9 CASSLFGLGASYEQYF TGTGCCAGCAGCTTATTCGGACTAGGAGCCTCCTACGAGCAGTACTTC
- - TRBJ1-3 TRBV27 CASSLSGQNSGNTIYF TGTGCCAGCAGTTTATCAGGACAGAACTCTGGAAACACCATATATTTT
- - TRBJ1-4 TRBV19 CASSMLVVQSNEKLFF TGTGCCAGTAGTATGCTAGTGGTGCAATCTAATGAAAAACTGTTTTTT
- - TRBJ2-1 TRBV6-5 CAIGGLAFLNQQFF TGTGCCATCGGTGGACTTGCGTTCTTAAATCAGCAGTTCTTC
- TRBD1 TRBJ2-7 TRBV19 CARTDRNSYEQYF TGTGCCAGAACGGACAGGAACTCCTACGAGCAGTACTTC
once - TRBJ2-1 TRBV27 CASSLGASSYNEQFF TGTGCCAGCAGTTTAGGGGCGAGCTCCTACAATGAGCAGTTCTTC
- TRBD2 TRBJ2-7 TRBV27 CASSLGRPGGEQYF TGTGCCAGCAGTTTAGGGCGGCCGGGGGGCGAGCAGTACTTC
once TRBD1 TRBJ2-5 TRBV4-3 CASSRALRDSQETQYF TGCGCCAGCAGCCGAGCCCTCCGGGACAGCCAAGAGACCCAGTACTTC
- TRBD2 TRBJ2-7 TRBV6-1 CASSEASSGRTGSYEQYF TGTGCCAGCAGTGAAGCCTCTAGCGGGAGAACCGGCTCCTACGAGCAGTACTTC
- - TRBJ1-1 TRBV5-4 CASSSEARDTEAFF TGTGCCAGCAGCTCGGAGGCAAGGGACACTGAAGCTTTCTTT
- TRBD1 TRBJ1-2 TRBV19 CASSISTGLGYGYTF TGTGCCAGTAGTATCTCGACAGGGCTAGGCTATGGCTACACCTTC
- TRBD2 TRBJ2-5 TRBV6-2/TRBV6-3 CASSYVGLAGRQTQYF TGTGCCAGCAGTTACGTAGGACTAGCGGGACGGCAGACCCAGTACTTC
once - TRBJ2-2 TRBV5-5 CASSPGGTGELFF TGTGCCAGCAGCCCCGGGGGCACCGGGGAGCTGTTTTTT
- - TRBJ1-5 TRBV20-1 CSASTGPAQPQHF TGCAGTGCTAGTACAGGGCCCGCCCAGCCCCAGCATTTT
- - TRBJ2-7 TRBV19 CASTPYPGQSYEQYF TGTGCCAGTACCCCCTATCCGGGACAAAGCTACGAGCAGTACTTC
- TRBD2 TRBJ2-1 TRBV9 CASSVGSGRNGEQFF TGTGCCAGCAGCGTAGGTAGCGGGAGAAACGGTGAGCAGTTCTTC
- - TRBJ2-3 TRBV10-3 CAISEGPGLTDTQYF TGTGCCATCAGTGAAGGGCCGGGACTCACAGATACGCAGTATTTT
- - TRBJ1-4 TRBV4-1 CASSPSSAEEKLFF TGCGCCAGCAGCCCAAGCTCTGCAGAAGAAAAACTGTTTTTT
- - TRBJ1-3 TRBV11-2 CASSPDYGQRRYSGNTIYF TGTGCCAGCAGTCCTGATTACGGACAGCGACGATACTCTGGAAACACCATATATTTT
- - TRBJ1-1 TRBV10-3 CAISDGGQTEAFF TGTGCCATCAGTGATGGGGGCCAAACTGAAGCTTTCTTT
- TRBD2 TRBJ2-1 TRBV18 CASSPRDSGRFNEQFF TGTGCCAGCTCACCACGGGATAGCGGGAGGTTCAATGAGCAGTTCTTC
- - TRBJ2-3 TRBV5-4 CASSLEGLGDTQYF TGTGCCAGCAGCTTGGAAGGCTTAGGAGATACGCAGTATTTT
- - TRBJ1-3 TRBV7-2 CASSLASTGNTIYF TGTGCCAGCAGCTTAGCCTCGACGGGAAACACCATATATTTT
- TRBD1 TRBJ2-7 TRBV18 CASSTKTGIFEQYF TGTGCCAGCTCAACAAAGACAGGGATCTTCGAGCAGTACTTC
few - TRBJ1-1 TRBV4-1 CASSGPGHWNTEAFF TGCGCCAGCAGCGGTCCGGGACATTGGAACACTGAAGCTTTCTTT
- - TRBJ2-2 TRBV6-5 CASSPTPNTGELFF TGTGCCAGCAGTCCCACACCGAACACCGGGGAGCTGTTTTTT
once - TRBJ2-1 TRBV27 CASKTGVNEQFF TGTGCCAGCAAAACCGGGGTCAATGAGCAGTTCTTC
once TRBD2 TRBJ2-3 TRBV5-6 CASSPGLAGPQYF TGTGCCAGCAGCCCTGGACTAGCGGGACCGCAGTATTTT
- TRBD1 TRBJ1-4 TRBV5-5 CASSRNRGPGEKLFF TGTGCCAGCAGCCGTAACAGGGGGCCTGGGGAAAAACTGTTTTTT
- TRBD2 TRBJ2-3 TRBV5-4 CASSWTAGATDTQYF TGTGCCAGCAGCTGGACAGCGGGGGCGACAGATACGCAGTATTTT
- TRBD1 TRBJ1-1 TRBV12-3/TRBV12-4 CASRPGQETEAFF TGTGCCAGCAGACCCGGACAGGAGACTGAAGCTTTCTTT
- - TRBJ1-1 TRBV12-3/TRBV12-4 CASSPQWNTEAFF TGTGCCAGCAGTCCTCAGTGGAACACTGAAGCTTTCTTT
- - TRBJ2-1 TRBV10-3 CAISDPVWPYNEQFF TGTGCCATCAGTGACCCGGTCTGGCCTTACAATGAGCAGTTCTTC
once - TRBJ1-4 TRBV15 CATSKGGSVGGEKLFF TGTGCCACCAGCAAAGGCGGGTCGGTCGGGGGTGAAAAACTGTTTTTT
- - TRBJ1-1 TRBV29-1 CSAGNTLNTEAFF TGCAGCGCCGGTAACACCCTGAACACTGAAGCTTTCTTT
- - TRBJ1-1 TRBV19 CASRRRDRPAEAFF TGTGCCAGTAGACGGAGGGACCGCCCCGCAGAGGCTTTCTTT
- - TRBJ1-1 TRBV15 CATSRDFRVAEAFF TGTGCCACCAGCAGAGATTTCAGGGTGGCTGAAGCTTTCTTT
- - TRBJ1-5 TRBV5-3 CARSLAPSRGDQPQHF TGTGCCAGAAGCTTGGCCCCCTCTAGGGGGGATCAGCCCCAGCATTTT
- - TRBJ2-7 TRBV20-1 CSASRLYYEQYF TGCAGTGCTAGTCGACTATACTACGAGCAGTACTTC
once TRBD1 TRBJ1-1 TRBV27 CASSLSGQGTGLAEAFF TGTGCCAGCAGTTTATCAGGACAGGGGACCGGTCTCGCTGAAGCTTTCTTT
- - TRBJ1-2 TRBV3-1/TRBV3-2 CASSLTVAQGYTF TGTGCCAGCAGCCTGACAGTCGCTCAGGGCTACACCTTC
- TRBD1 TRBJ1-4 TRBV10-3 CAISESGQQNEKLFF TGTGCCATCAGTGAGTCGGGACAGCAAAATGAAAAACTGTTTTTT
- TRBD1 TRBJ1-2 TRBV18 CASSPPGLSGTGHYGYTF TGTGCCAGCTCACCACCGGGGCTAAGCGGGACAGGGCATTATGGCTACACCTTC
once - TRBJ1-1 TRBV6-2/TRBV6-3 CASSPQQWKAEAFF TGTGCCAGCAGTCCCCAACAGTGGAAGGCTGAAGCTTTCTTT
few - TRBJ2-7 TRBV11-2 CASSLRILYEQYF TGTGCCAGCAGCTTAAGAATTCTCTACGAGCAGTACTTC
- - TRBJ2-7 TRBV19 CASSIELVGLPNSYEQYF TGTGCCAGTAGTATAGAATTAGTCGGGCTACCCAACTCCTACGAGCAGTACTTC
- - TRBJ1-6 TRBV5-1 CASSLGQGSNSPLHF TGCGCCAGCAGCTTGGGGCAGGGTAGTAATTCACCCCTCCACTTT